The rows below give T cell receptor beta chains drawn from one sample of a study of blood T cell repertoires in COVID-19. Clones were sequenced by immunoSEQ multiplex PCR, and TCRdb holds only the in-frame ones, with some missing. Of around 130,000 clones in the sample, roughly four fifths are singletons; the top ten hold 15% to 20%. Sequenced: PBMCs or T cells enriched from blood (not recorded which). The receptors derive from a young man who had recovered from COVID-19. Both conserved end residues are part of each CDR3. The order of the fields is clone size, V gene, J gene, D gene, CDR3 length, CDR3 protein, CDR3 DNA. D genes are given only for firm matches. Size tells how often a clone was seen (once, few, many) or the class of an expanded clone, and some rows leave it out.

clone size: -; V gene: TRBV9; J gene: TRBJ2-2; D gene: -; CDR3 length: 12; CDR3 protein: CASSERTGELFF; CDR3 DNA: TGTGCCAGCAGCGAGAGGACCGGGGAGCTGTTTTTT
clone size: -; V gene: TRBV7-9; J gene: TRBJ1-4; D gene: TRBD1; CDR3 length: 15; CDR3 protein: CASSSRQGVTEKLFF; CDR3 DNA: TGTGCCAGCAGCTCCCGACAGGGGGTAACTGAAAAACTGTTTTTT
clone size: -; V gene: TRBV7-9; J gene: TRBJ1-2; D gene: -; CDR3 length: 14; CDR3 protein: CASSLDSLSYGYTF; CDR3 DNA: TGTGCCAGCAGCTTGGACAGCCTCTCCTATGGCTACACCTTC
clone size: -; V gene: TRBV10-1; J gene: TRBJ2-2; D gene: -; CDR3 length: 14; CDR3 protein: CASSESTTPGELFF; CDR3 DNA: TGCGCCAGCAGTGAGTCGACAACCCCCGGGGAGCTGTTTTTT
clone size: -; V gene: TRBV6-5; J gene: TRBJ1-1; D gene: -; CDR3 length: 14; CDR3 protein: CASSPRASNTEAFF; CDR3 DNA: TGTGCCAGCAGTCCCAGGGCTTCGAACACTGAAGCTTTCTTT
clone size: -; V gene: TRBV6-5; J gene: TRBJ2-2; D gene: -; CDR3 length: 15; CDR3 protein: CASTPRGGLTGELFF; CDR3 DNA: TGTGCCAGCACACCAAGGGGGGGGCTTACCGGGGAGCTGTTTTTT
clone size: -; V gene: TRBV6-1; J gene: TRBJ1-5; D gene: -; CDR3 length: 16; CDR3 protein: CASSENSGFLAQPQHF; CDR3 DNA: TGTGCCAGCAGTGAAAACAGTGGCTTTCTCGCTCAGCCCCAGCATTTT
clone size: few; V gene: TRBV7-9; J gene: TRBJ1-4; D gene: -; CDR3 length: 14; CDR3 protein: CASSLRQTNEKLFF; CDR3 DNA: TGTGCCAGCAGCTTGAGACAGACTAATGAAAAACTGTTTTTT
clone size: -; V gene: TRBV9; J gene: TRBJ1-2; D gene: -; CDR3 length: 16; CDR3 protein: CASSVEGGGARSGYTF; CDR3 DNA: TGTGCCAGCAGCGTAGAGGGTGGGGGCGCGAGAAGTGGCTACACCTTC
clone size: -; V gene: TRBV25-1; J gene: TRBJ1-2; D gene: -; CDR3 length: 14; CDR3 protein: CASSEGGLGGLYTF; CDR3 DNA: TGTGCCAGCAGTGAAGGAGGCTTGGGCGGACTTTACACCTTC
clone size: -; V gene: TRBV27; J gene: TRBJ2-7; D gene: TRBD1; CDR3 length: 14; CDR3 protein: CASSIQGASYEQYF; CDR3 DNA: TGTGCCAGCAGTATTCAGGGGGCCTCCTACGAGCAGTACTTC
clone size: -; V gene: TRBV5-1; J gene: TRBJ2-1; D gene: TRBD2; CDR3 length: 14; CDR3 protein: CASRPSGDYNEQFF; CDR3 DNA: TGCGCCAGCAGACCGAGCGGGGACTACAATGAGCAGTTCTTC
clone size: -; V gene: TRBV10-1; J gene: TRBJ2-3; D gene: -; CDR3 length: 14; CDR3 protein: CASSPQESTDTQYF; CDR3 DNA: TGCGCCAGCAGTCCACAGGAAAGCACAGATACGCAGTATTTT
clone size: -; V gene: TRBV5-4; J gene: TRBJ2-3; D gene: TRBD2; CDR3 length: 14; CDR3 protein: CASSDGTRADTQYF; CDR3 DNA: TGTGCCAGCAGCGACGGGACTAGGGCAGATACGCAGTATTTT
clone size: -; V gene: TRBV5-5; J gene: TRBJ2-2; D gene: TRBD1; CDR3 length: 15; CDR3 protein: CASSKQGGNTGELFF; CDR3 DNA: TGTGCCAGCAGCAAACAGGGGGGGAACACCGGGGAGCTGTTTTTT
clone size: -; V gene: TRBV30; J gene: TRBJ2-3; D gene: -; CDR3 length: 11; CDR3 protein: CAWRDSGAQYF; CDR3 DNA: TGTGCCTGGAGAGACTCGGGGGCGCAGTATTTT
clone size: -; V gene: TRBV6-5; J gene: TRBJ1-4; D gene: -; CDR3 length: 14; CDR3 protein: CASSLQQGNEKLFF; CDR3 DNA: TGTGCCAGCAGTTTACAACAGGGTAATGAGAAACTGTTTTTT
clone size: many; V gene: TRBV9; J gene: TRBJ1-3; D gene: TRBD1; CDR3 length: 14; CDR3 protein: CASTGTGSGNTIYF; CDR3 DNA: TGTGCCAGCACCGGGACAGGCTCTGGAAACACCATATATTTT
clone size: -; V gene: TRBV19; J gene: TRBJ1-1; D gene: TRBD1; CDR3 length: 12; CDR3 protein: CASRGLISEAFF; CDR3 DNA: TGTGCCAGCAGGGGGCTAATCTCTGAAGCTTTCTTT
clone size: -; V gene: TRBV10-2; J gene: TRBJ2-5; D gene: TRBD1; CDR3 length: 16; CDR3 protein: CATAPIWDSDTETQYF; CDR3 DNA: TGCGCCACCGCCCCCATCTGGGACAGCGATACAGAGACCCAGTACTTC
clone size: -; V gene: TRBV5-4; J gene: TRBJ1-2; D gene: TRBD1; CDR3 length: 13; CDR3 protein: CASSLRDRVGYTF; CDR3 DNA: TGTGCCAGCAGCTTAAGGGACAGGGTCGGCTACACCTTC
clone size: -; V gene: TRBV6-1; J gene: TRBJ2-4; D gene: -; CDR3 length: 18; CDR3 protein: CASSEVMQAGPAKNIQYF; CDR3 DNA: TGTGCCAGCAGTGAAGTAATGCAGGCAGGCCCTGCCAAAAACATTCAGTACTTC
clone size: -; V gene: TRBV28; J gene: TRBJ1-3; D gene: -; CDR3 length: 17; CDR3 protein: CASSRGGSGGSGNTIYF; CDR3 DNA: TGTGCCAGCAGTCGAGGGGGATCTGGAGGCTCTGGAAACACCATATATTTT
clone size: -; V gene: TRBV10-3; J gene: TRBJ1-1; D gene: -; CDR3 length: 14; CDR3 protein: CAIQAAGLNTEAFF; CDR3 DNA: TGTGCCATCCAGGCAGCTGGCTTGAACACTGAAGCTTTCTTT
clone size: -; V gene: TRBV4-1; J gene: TRBJ1-1; D gene: TRBD1; CDR3 length: 15; CDR3 protein: CASSQEGTANTEAFF; CDR3 DNA: TGCGCCAGCAGCCAAGAAGGGACAGCGAACACTGAAGCTTTCTTT
clone size: few; V gene: TRBV7-9; J gene: TRBJ2-5; D gene: TRBD1; CDR3 length: 16; CDR3 protein: CASRQTGQGGGETQYF; CDR3 DNA: TGTGCCAGCAGGCAAACGGGACAGGGGGGTGGTGAGACCCAGTACTTC
clone size: -; V gene: TRBV6-5; J gene: TRBJ1-1; D gene: TRBD1; CDR3 length: 15; CDR3 protein: CASRPPTGGESEAFF; CDR3 DNA: TGTGCCAGCAGGCCGCCGACAGGGGGCGAAAGTGAAGCTTTCTTT
clone size: -; V gene: TRBV30; J gene: TRBJ2-3; D gene: -; CDR3 length: 14; CDR3 protein: CALFIPGDTDTQYF; CDR3 DNA: TGTGCCCTTTTTATCCCGGGGGACACAGATACGCAGTATTTT
clone size: -; V gene: TRBV27; J gene: TRBJ2-7; D gene: -; CDR3 length: 14; CDR3 protein: CASSLSAGAYEQYF; CDR3 DNA: TGTGCCAGCAGTTTATCGGCAGGGGCCTACGAGCAGTACTTC
clone size: -; V gene: TRBV23-1; J gene: TRBJ2-2; D gene: -; CDR3 length: 16; CDR3 protein: CASSTKTGSGTGELFF; CDR3 DNA: TGCGCCAGCAGTACGAAAACAGGGAGTGGTACCGGGGAGCTGTTTTTT
clone size: -; V gene: TRBV2; J gene: TRBJ2-1; D gene: TRBD2; CDR3 length: 16; CDR3 protein: CASSRGLAGGQFEQFF; CDR3 DNA: TGTGCCAGCAGCCGAGGACTAGCGGGGGGGCAATTTGAGCAGTTCTTC
clone size: -; V gene: TRBV25-1; J gene: TRBJ1-1; D gene: TRBD1; CDR3 length: 16; CDR3 protein: CASSAQPGQMNTEAFF; CDR3 DNA: TGTGCCAGCAGTGCACAACCGGGACAGATGAACACTGAAGCTTTCTTT
clone size: once; V gene: TRBV14; J gene: TRBJ2-3; D gene: -; CDR3 length: 16; CDR3 protein: CASSHRRDTSTDTQYF; CDR3 DNA: TGTGCCAGCAGCCATCGCCGGGACACAAGCACAGATACGCAGTATTTT
clone size: -; V gene: TRBV6-1; J gene: TRBJ1-2; D gene: TRBD1; CDR3 length: 16; CDR3 protein: CASSEAPDRGRYGYTF; CDR3 DNA: TGTGCCAGCAGTGAAGCTCCAGACAGGGGGAGGTATGGCTACACCTTC
clone size: -; V gene: TRBV7-9; J gene: TRBJ1-4; D gene: TRBD1; CDR3 length: 14; CDR3 protein: CASSLGDRAEKLFF; CDR3 DNA: TGTGCCAGCAGCTTAGGGGACAGGGCTGAAAAACTGTTTTTT
clone size: -; V gene: TRBV3-1/TRBV3-2; J gene: TRBJ2-1; D gene: -; CDR3 length: 17; CDR3 protein: CASSQDSSDSSYNEQFF; CDR3 DNA: TGTGCCAGCAGCCAAGATTCATCGGACAGCTCCTACAATGAGCAGTTCTTC
clone size: -; V gene: TRBV2; J gene: TRBJ2-2; D gene: -; CDR3 length: 13; CDR3 protein: CASTEGSTGELFF; CDR3 DNA: TGTGCCAGCACCGAGGGTTCAACCGGGGAGCTGTTTTTT
clone size: -; V gene: TRBV23-1; J gene: TRBJ1-1; D gene: -; CDR3 length: 18; CDR3 protein: CASSQSADARLENTEAFF; CDR3 DNA: TGCGCCAGCAGTCAATCAGCAGACGCGAGGCTAGAGAACACTGAAGCTTTCTTT
clone size: -; V gene: TRBV7-2; J gene: TRBJ1-1; D gene: -; CDR3 length: 14; CDR3 protein: CASSKGQRDTEAFF; CDR3 DNA: TGTGCCAGCAGCAAAGGACAGAGGGACACTGAAGCTTTCTTT
clone size: once; V gene: TRBV14; J gene: TRBJ1-6; D gene: -; CDR3 length: 17; CDR3 protein: CASSQFSTRSYNSPLHF; CDR3 DNA: TGTGCCAGCAGCCAATTTTCTACGAGGTCCTATAATTCACCCCTCCACTTT
clone size: -; V gene: TRBV3-1/TRBV3-2; J gene: TRBJ2-3; D gene: -; CDR3 length: 15; CDR3 protein: CASSHTGPRTDTQYF; CDR3 DNA: TGTGCCAGCAGCCACACAGGACCCCGAACAGATACGCAGTATTTT
clone size: few; V gene: TRBV2; J gene: TRBJ2-2; D gene: -; CDR3 length: 14; CDR3 protein: CASNGEAWAGELFF; CDR3 DNA: TGTGCCAGCAACGGGGAGGCATGGGCCGGGGAGCTGTTTTTT